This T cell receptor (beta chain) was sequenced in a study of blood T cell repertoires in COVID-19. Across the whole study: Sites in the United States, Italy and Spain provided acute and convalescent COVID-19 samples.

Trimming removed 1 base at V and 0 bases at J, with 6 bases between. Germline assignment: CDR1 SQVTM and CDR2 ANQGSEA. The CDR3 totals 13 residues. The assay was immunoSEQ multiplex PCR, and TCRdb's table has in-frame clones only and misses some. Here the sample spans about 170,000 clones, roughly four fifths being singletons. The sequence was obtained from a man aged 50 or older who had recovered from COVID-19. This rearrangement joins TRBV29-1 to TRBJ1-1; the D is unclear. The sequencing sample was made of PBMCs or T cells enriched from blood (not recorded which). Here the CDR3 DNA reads TGCAGCGTTGAAGGACTCATGAACACTGAAGCTTTCTTT. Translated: CSVEGLMNTEAFF.